The 26 T cell receptor beta chains below were found in one sample sequenced in a study of Ad26.COV2.S vaccination and SARS-CoV-2 variants. Data came from immunoSEQ multiplex PCR; TCRdb stores just in-frame clones and leaves some out. The data hold some 300,000 clones, with approximately 86% observed a single time. This sample's treatment: roughly 18 received Ad26.COV2.S at low or high dose, single or two shots; roughly five received placebo; per-sample allocation not given. Samples came from day 63 after the first vaccine or placebo injection. Material: peripheral blood, obtained in a trial of Ad26.COV2.S vaccine versus placebo. These receptors originate from a person aged 18-65 years who received the Ad26.COV2.S COVID-19 vaccine or a placebo.

This clone appeared once. At one end, the junction sequence differs from germline, possibly due to a read error. V usage is TRBV11-3 and J usage is TRBJ1-1; 8 bases line up with TRBD1. Germline-derived CDR1 and CDR2 are SGHNT and YENEEA. The CDR3 runs to 14 residues. CDR3 sequence: CASTWTGMKTEAFF. As DNA, the CDR3 is TGTGCCAGCACCTGGACAGGGATGAAGACTGAAGCTTTCTTT.

The chain has TRBV28 and TRBJ2-1; 7 nucleotides line up with TRBD2. The CDR3 is 15 residues long. Germline V gene sequence: CDR1 MDHEN, CDR2 SYDVKM. Losses at the gene ends were 4 bases for V and 4 bases for J; bases not matched to a gene: 7. The CDR3 loop is CASSSVGTKYNEQFF. The CDR3 DNA sequence: TGTGCCAGCAGTTCAGTCGGGACTAAATACAATGAGCAGTTCTTC. The complete variable domain, with remaining parts taken from reference TRBV28 and TRBJ2-1, reads DVKVTQSSRYLVKRTGEKVFLECVQDMDHENMFWYRQDPGLGLRLIYFSYDVKMKEKGDIPEGYSVSREKKERFSLILESASTNQTSMYLCASSSVGTKYNEQFFGPGTRLTVL.

This chain links TRBV5-7 with TRBJ2-2; maybe TRBD1 (6 bases). TRBV5-7 is an ORF, with its function uncertain. Trimming took 3 bases from V and 3 from J, leaving 12 bases between them. The CDR3 is made up of 15 amino acids. The CDR3 region has the DNA TGTGCCAGCAGCTCTAACAACAGGGACACCGGGGAGCTGTTTTTT. Amino acids: CASSSNNRDTGELFF.

The chain joins TRBV2 to TRBJ1-5; D remains ambiguous. The germline V gene encodes CDR1 SNHLY and CDR2 FYNNEI. CDR3 length: 15 residues. Trimming took 4 bases from V and 3 from J, leaving 13 bases between them. The CDR3 DNA reads as TGTGCCAGCAGTGGGGGTACAGCACCCAATCAGCCCCAGCATTTT. The encoded protein is CASSGGTAPNQPQHF.

This chain joins TRBV7-6 and TRBJ2-3, with 8 bases aligning to TRBD1. With V trimmed by 3 bases and J by 3 bases, 5 bases remained unmatched. Germline CDR1 SGHVS, CDR2 FNYEAQ. The CDR3 is made up of 15 amino acids. The CDR3 sequence: CASSFSQGATDTQYF. The CDR3 bases are TGTGCCAGCAGCTTTAGCCAGGGGGCTACAGATACGCAGTATTTT.

The chain couples TRBV24-1 to TRBJ2-6; 7 bases agree with TRBD1. Germline V lookup: CDR1 KGHDR, CDR2 SFDVKD. The CDR3 is 16 residues long. The V segment lost 7 bases and the J segment 2 bases; nucleotides outside the gene matches: 7. CDR3 sequence: CATSSTGRTGANVLTF. CDR3 DNA sequence: TGTGCCACCAGCTCGACAGGGAGAACTGGGGCCAACGTCCTGACTTTC.

The gene calls are TRBV6-5 and TRBJ1-2, with a possible D match to TRBD1 (6 bases). The V and J ends lost 0 bases and 8 bases respectively, with 16 bases between them. CDR1 MNHEY and CDR2 SVGAGI come from the germline V gene. This CDR3 region has 15 residues. The CDR3 is CASSYSGTWPGGYTF. The CDR3 DNA reads TGTGCCAGCAGTTACTCCGGGACATGGCCGGGCGGCTACACCTTC.

CDR3 DNA sequence: TGCGCCAGCAGCTTACTGACAGCAGACTATGGCTACACCTTC. Encoded protein: CASSLLTADYGYTF. The rearrangement uses TRBV5-1 and TRBJ1-2, with a weak D call TRBD1 (5 bases). Germline assignment: CDR1 SGHRS and CDR2 YFSETQ. V lost 2 bases and J 3 bases, leaving 11 bases between the germline ends. The CDR3 is 14 amino acids.

V gene TRBV4-1 combines with J gene TRBJ1-2; D unresolved. The length of the CDR3 is 15 residues. Per germline, CDR1 MGHRA and CDR2 YSYEKL. Trimming shortened V by 0 bases and J by 2 bases, and 10 bases separated the two germline ends. The CDR3 nucleotides read TGCGCCAGCAGCCAAGACTGGGCGGGGAACTATGGCTACACCTTC. Protein sequence: CASSQDWAGNYGYTF.

This clone has a count of ten or more. The chain is built from TRBV15 and TRBJ1-2, with TRBD1 identical over 8 bases. Trimming removed 4 bases from V and 5 bases from J; junction bases left unmatched: 15. The CDR3 spans 17 residues. Germline V gene sequence: CDR1 LNHNV, CDR2 YYDKDF (reference sequence). CDR3 sequence: CATSTLDGQGDGYGYTF. The CDR3 region has the DNA TGTGCCACCAGCACCCTCGACGGACAGGGAGACGGGTATGGCTACACCTTC.

The rearrangement joins TRBV19 to TRBJ1-2; D ambiguous. This CDR3 spans 13 amino acids. Trimming cost V 4 bases and J 9 bases, with 15 bases left between them. CDR1 and CDR2 from the germline V gene are LNHDA and SQIVND (reference sequence). CDR3 bases: TGTGCCAGTAGTACCACGACGGCCGGGAGCTACACCTTC. It translates to CASSTTTAGSYTF.

This clone was seen just once. The chain is built from TRBV6-6 and TRBJ1-2, with 7 bases matching TRBD1. Per the germline V gene, CDR1 is MNHNY and CDR2 is SVGAGI (reference sequence). The CDR3 spans 15 residues. With 6 bases clipped from V and 6 bases from J, the junction kept 13 bases outside the gene matches. CDR3 in DNA: TGTGCCAGCAGCCCGGACAGGACCCAAGGGAATGGCTACACCTTC. Residues: CASSPDRTQGNGYTF.

The gene calls are TRBV30 and TRBJ2-7, with TRBD2 matching 7 bases. The V segment lost 5 bases and the J segment 1 base; nucleotides outside the gene matches: 11. The CDR3 contains 15 residues. CDR1 and CDR2 (germline): GTSNPN, SVGIG (reference sequence). This CDR3 is CAWDPRGGISYEQYF. CDR3 nucleotides: TGTGCCTGGGACCCTCGGGGAGGGATTTCCTACGAGCAGTACTTC.

V is TRBV11-2 and J is TRBJ2-2, with TRBD2 matching over 12 bases. The V gene's germline CDR1 is SGHAT and CDR2 FQNNGV. Losses at the gene ends were 5 bases for V and 3 bases for J; bases not matched to a gene: 10. This CDR3 region has 18 residues. The CDR3 DNA reads as TGTGCCAGCAGCCTTCAGAATCTAGCGGGGGGGCACACCGGGGAGCTGTTTTTT. The encoded protein is CASSLQNLAGGHTGELFF.

This clone was counted a single time. The genes are TRBV2 and TRBJ1-2, with 7 bases lining up with TRBD1. CDR1 SNHLY and CDR2 FYNNEI come from the germline V gene. After removal of 2 bases from V and 8 bases from J, the junction contained 5 bases not matched to a gene. The CDR3 extends over 13 amino acids. The DNA for the CDR3 is TGTGCCAGCAGTGAAACAGGGGATGGGGGCTACACCTTC. Amino acid sequence: CASSETGDGGYTF. The variable domain in full, completed from reference TRBV2 and TRBJ1-2, reads EPEVTQTPSHQVTQMGQEVILRCVPISNHLYFYWYRQILGQKVEFLVSFYNNEISEKSEIFDDQFSVERPDGSNFTLKIRSTKLEDSAMYFCASSETGDGGYTFGSGTRLTVV.

The chain links TRBV30 to TRBJ2-7; D uncertain. Germline CDR1 GTSNPN, CDR2 SVGIG (reference sequence). CDR3 length equals 12 residues. The V end lost 5 bases, the J end lost 2 bases, and 10 bases lay between the germline ends. CDR3 in amino acids: CAWRLQTYEQYF. Here the CDR3 DNA reads TGTGCCTGGCGGCTGCAAACCTACGAGCAGTACTTC.

V gene TRBV27 combines with J gene TRBJ2-1; 8 bases are a match to TRBD2. This CDR3 has 19 residues. Germline values: CDR1 MNHEY, CDR2 SMNVEV (reference sequence). V lost 6 bases and J lost 4; bases outside the gene matches: 20. The CDR3 reads CASSSPLKGRGAQYNEQFF. CDR3 in DNA: TGTGCCAGCAGCTCCCCTCTAAAGGGGCGGGGGGCACAATACAATGAGCAGTTCTTC.

The rearrangement uses TRBV4-1 and TRBJ2-3; TRBD2 agrees at 7 bases. The CDR3 has 18 residues. The trim removed 5 bases at V and 1 base at J, leaving 15 bases unmatched. Germline CDR1 and CDR2: MGHRA and YSYEKL. CDR3 bases: TGCGCCAGCAGCAGGAGGGCCCCTAGCGGAGGACGCACAGATACGCAGTATTTT. Amino acid sequence: CASSRRAPSGGRTDTQYF.

The chain has TRBV7-9 and TRBJ2-2; D not resolved. Trimming shortened V by 4 bases and J by 6 bases, and 6 bases separated the two germline ends. The germline gives CDR1 SEHNR, CDR2 FQNEAQ (reference sequence). The CDR3 runs 12 residues. The CDR3 nucleotides are TGTGCCAGCAGCTCCCATCCCGGGGAGCTGTTTTTT. Translation gives CASSSHPGELFF.

The V gene is TRBV25-1, the J gene TRBJ2-2, with TRBD1 identical over 9 bases. The V gene's germline CDR1 is MGHDK and CDR2 SYGVNS. There are 15 residues in the CDR3. V was clipped by 4 bases and J by 7 bases; unmatched bases: 7. The CDR3 region is CASSVNRGRVGELFF. Written as DNA, the CDR3 is TGTGCCAGCAGTGTAAACAGGGGGCGGGTCGGGGAGCTGTTTTTT.

The chain is built from TRBV19 and TRBJ1-5; no definite D call. V was cut by 6 bases and J by 3 bases, with 15 bases left in between. CDR1 LNHDA and CDR2 SQIVND come from the germline V gene (reference sequence). The CDR3 runs to 15 residues. DNA of the CDR3: TGTGCCAGTAGCCCTCTATCGGGGAACAATCAGCCCCAGCATTTT. The encoded protein is CASSPLSGNNQPQHF.

The chain is built from TRBV9 and TRBJ1-3; D is perhaps TRBD1 (6 bases). This CDR3 is built from 16 residues. The germline CDR1 and CDR2 sequences are SGDLS and YYNGEE. Between the trimmed V and J ends, which lost 6 bases and 0 bases, there was a span of 16 bases. In DNA form, the CDR3 reads TGTGCCAGCACAAGGGGACACCAAACCTCTGGAAACACCATATATTTT. It yields the protein CASTRGHQTSGNTIYF.

The chain combines TRBV12-3 or TRBV12-4 with TRBJ1-5; D is unresolved. This CDR3 region has 13 residues. V was pared by 3 bases and J by 3 bases, with 6 bases between. CDR3 DNA: TGTGCCAGCAGTTTGGCAGCCAATCAGCCCCAGCATTTT. It is translated as CASSLAANQPQHF.

This clone was counted a few times. The chain combines TRBV27 with TRBJ2-2; a possible D gene is TRBD2 (5 bases). Trimming left V 4 bases short and J 0 bases short, with 12 bases between. The CDR3 length is 16 residues. Germline CDR1 is MNHEY and CDR2 is SMNVEV (reference sequence). The CDR3 protein is CASSSWLAANTGELFF. The CDR3 DNA reads as TGTGCCAGCAGTTCCTGGCTAGCAGCGAACACCGGGGAGCTGTTTTTT.

This sequence joins TRBV19 and TRBJ1-1, with D unresolved. Germline CDR1 and CDR2: LNHDA and SQIVND (reference sequence). Trimming removed 3 bases from V and 4 bases from J, with 21 bases in between. CDR3 length equals 17 residues. CDR3 DNA sequence: TGTGCCAGTAGTATCGTGGATTCTGGCCCTCGTGCCACTGAAGCTTTCTTT. Protein: CASSIVDSGPRATEAFF.

Only one count was recorded for this clone. The rearrangement joins TRBV11-2 to TRBJ2-1, with D maybe TRBD2 (6 bases). Germline loops: CDR1 SGHAT, CDR2 FQNNGV. The CDR3 has 15 amino acids. With 5 bases removed from V and 6 bases from J, the gap between germline ends came to 17 bases. CDR3 sequence: CASSRGREKVNEQFF. CDR3 coding DNA: TGTGCCAGCAGCAGAGGACGGGAGAAGGTCAATGAGCAGTTCTTC. The full variable domain, completed using reference TRBV11-2 and TRBJ2-1, is EAGVAQSPRYKIIEKRQSVAFWCNPISGHATLYWYQQILGQGPKLLIQFQNNGVVDDSQLPKDRFSAERLKGVDSTLKIQPAKLEDSAVYLCASSRGREKVNEQFFGPGTRLTVL.